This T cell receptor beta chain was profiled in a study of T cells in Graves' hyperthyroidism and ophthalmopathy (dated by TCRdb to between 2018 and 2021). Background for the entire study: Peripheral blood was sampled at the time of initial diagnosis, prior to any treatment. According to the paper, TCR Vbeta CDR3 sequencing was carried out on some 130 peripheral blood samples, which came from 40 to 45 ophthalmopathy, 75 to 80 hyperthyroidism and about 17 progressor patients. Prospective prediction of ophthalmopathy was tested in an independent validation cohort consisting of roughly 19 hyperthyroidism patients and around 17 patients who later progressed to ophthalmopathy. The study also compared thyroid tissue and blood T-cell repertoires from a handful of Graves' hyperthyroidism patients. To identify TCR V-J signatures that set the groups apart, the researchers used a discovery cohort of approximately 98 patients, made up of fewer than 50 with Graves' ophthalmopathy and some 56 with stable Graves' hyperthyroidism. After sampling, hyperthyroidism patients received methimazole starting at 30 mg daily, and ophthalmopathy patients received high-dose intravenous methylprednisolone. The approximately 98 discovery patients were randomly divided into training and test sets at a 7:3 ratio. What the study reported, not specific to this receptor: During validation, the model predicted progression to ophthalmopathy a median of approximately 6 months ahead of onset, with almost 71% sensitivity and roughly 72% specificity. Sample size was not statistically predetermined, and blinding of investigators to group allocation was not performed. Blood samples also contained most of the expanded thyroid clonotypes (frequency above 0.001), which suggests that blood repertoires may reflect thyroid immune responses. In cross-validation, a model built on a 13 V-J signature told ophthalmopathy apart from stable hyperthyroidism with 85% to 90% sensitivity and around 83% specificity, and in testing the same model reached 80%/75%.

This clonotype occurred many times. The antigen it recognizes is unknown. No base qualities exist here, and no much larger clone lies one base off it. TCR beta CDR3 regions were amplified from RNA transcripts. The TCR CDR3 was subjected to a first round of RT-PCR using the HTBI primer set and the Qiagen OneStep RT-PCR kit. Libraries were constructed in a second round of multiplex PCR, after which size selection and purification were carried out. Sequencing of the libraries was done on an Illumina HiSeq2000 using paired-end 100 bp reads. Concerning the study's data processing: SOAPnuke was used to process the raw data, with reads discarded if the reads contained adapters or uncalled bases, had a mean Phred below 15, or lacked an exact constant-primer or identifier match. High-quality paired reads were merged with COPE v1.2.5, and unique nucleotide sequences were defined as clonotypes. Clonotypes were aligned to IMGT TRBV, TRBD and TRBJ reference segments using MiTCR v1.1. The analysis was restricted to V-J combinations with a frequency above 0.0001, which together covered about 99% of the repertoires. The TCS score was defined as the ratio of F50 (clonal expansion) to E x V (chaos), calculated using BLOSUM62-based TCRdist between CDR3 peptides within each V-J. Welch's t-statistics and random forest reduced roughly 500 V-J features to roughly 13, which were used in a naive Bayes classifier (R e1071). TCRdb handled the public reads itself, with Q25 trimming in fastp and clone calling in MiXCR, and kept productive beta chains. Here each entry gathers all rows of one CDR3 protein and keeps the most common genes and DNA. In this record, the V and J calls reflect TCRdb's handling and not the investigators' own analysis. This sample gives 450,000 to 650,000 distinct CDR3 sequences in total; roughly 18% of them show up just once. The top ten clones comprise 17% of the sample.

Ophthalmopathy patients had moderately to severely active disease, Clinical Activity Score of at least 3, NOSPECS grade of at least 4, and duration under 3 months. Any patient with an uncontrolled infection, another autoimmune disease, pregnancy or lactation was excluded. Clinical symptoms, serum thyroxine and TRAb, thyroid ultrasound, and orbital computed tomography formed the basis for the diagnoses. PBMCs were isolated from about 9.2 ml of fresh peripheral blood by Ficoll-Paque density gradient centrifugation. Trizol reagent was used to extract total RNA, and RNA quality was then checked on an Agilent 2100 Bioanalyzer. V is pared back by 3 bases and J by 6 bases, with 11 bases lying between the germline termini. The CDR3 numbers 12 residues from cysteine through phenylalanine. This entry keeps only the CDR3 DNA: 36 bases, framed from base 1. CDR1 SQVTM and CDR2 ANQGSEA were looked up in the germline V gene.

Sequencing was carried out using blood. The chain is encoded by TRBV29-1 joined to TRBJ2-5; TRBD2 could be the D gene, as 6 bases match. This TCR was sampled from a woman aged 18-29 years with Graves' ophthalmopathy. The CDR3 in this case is CSVEEGRQTQYF. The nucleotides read TGCAGCGTTGAGGAGGGGCGACAGACCCAGTACTTC.